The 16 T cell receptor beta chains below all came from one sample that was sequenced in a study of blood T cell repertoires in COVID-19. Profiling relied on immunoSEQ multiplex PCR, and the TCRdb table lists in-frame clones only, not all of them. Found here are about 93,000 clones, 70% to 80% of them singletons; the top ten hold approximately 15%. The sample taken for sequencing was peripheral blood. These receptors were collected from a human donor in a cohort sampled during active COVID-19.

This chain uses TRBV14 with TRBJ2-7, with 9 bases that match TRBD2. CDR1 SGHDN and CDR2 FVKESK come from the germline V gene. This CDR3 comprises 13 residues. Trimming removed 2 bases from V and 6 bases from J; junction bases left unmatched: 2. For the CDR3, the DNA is TGTGCCAGCAGCCAAATACTAGCGGGCGAGCAGTACTTC. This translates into CASSQILAGEQYF.

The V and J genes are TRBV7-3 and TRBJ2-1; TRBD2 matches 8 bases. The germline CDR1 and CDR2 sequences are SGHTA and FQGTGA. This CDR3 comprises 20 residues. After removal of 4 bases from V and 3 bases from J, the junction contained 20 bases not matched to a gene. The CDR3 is CASSSGGGARAAPDYNEQFF. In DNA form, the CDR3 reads TGTGCCAGCAGCTCCGGGGGGGGAGCGAGGGCCGCTCCGGACTACAATGAGCAGTTCTTC.

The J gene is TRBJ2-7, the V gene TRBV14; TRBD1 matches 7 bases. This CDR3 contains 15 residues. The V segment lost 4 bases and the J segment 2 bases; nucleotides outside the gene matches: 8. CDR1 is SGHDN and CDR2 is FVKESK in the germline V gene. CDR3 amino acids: CASSRQQGFTYEQYF. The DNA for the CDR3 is TGTGCCAGCAGCCGCCAACAGGGGTTCACCTACGAGCAGTACTTC.

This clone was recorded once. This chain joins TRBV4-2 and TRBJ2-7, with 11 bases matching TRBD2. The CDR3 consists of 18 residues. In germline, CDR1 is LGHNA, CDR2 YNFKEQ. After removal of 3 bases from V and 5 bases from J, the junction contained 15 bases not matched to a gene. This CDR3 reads CASSQPQNSGGASNEQYF. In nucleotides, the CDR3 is TGTGCCAGCAGCCAGCCCCAGAATAGCGGGGGGGCCTCGAACGAGCAGTACTTC.

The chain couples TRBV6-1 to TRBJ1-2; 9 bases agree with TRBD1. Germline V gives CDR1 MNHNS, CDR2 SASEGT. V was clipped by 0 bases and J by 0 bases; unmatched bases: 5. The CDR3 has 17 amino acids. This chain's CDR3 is CASSEALWDRANYGYTF. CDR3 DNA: TGTGCCAGCAGTGAAGCGCTATGGGACAGGGCTAACTATGGCTACACCTTC.

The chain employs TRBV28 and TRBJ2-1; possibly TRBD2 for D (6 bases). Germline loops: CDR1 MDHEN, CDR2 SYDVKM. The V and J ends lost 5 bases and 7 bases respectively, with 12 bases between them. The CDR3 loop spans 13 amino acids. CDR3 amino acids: CASSPGGRNEQFF. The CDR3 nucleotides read TGTGCCAGCAGTCCCGGGGGACGGAATGAGCAGTTCTTC. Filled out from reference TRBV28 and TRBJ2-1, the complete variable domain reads DVKVTQSSRYLVKRTGEKVFLECVQDMDHENMFWYRQDPGLGLRLIYFSYDVKMKEKGDIPEGYSVSREKKERFSLILESASTNQTSMYLCASSPGGRNEQFFGPGTRLTVL.

Here the CDR3 reads CASSTSRISGNTIYF. CDR3 DNA: TGCGCCAGCAGCACTTCCCGTATCTCTGGAAACACCATATATTTT. The chain joins TRBV4-1 to TRBJ1-3; D gene ambiguous. The ends were cut back, 5 bases at V and 0 bases at J, with 11 bases in the middle. The CDR3 length is 15 residues. Germline-derived CDR1 and CDR2 are MGHRA and YSYEKL.

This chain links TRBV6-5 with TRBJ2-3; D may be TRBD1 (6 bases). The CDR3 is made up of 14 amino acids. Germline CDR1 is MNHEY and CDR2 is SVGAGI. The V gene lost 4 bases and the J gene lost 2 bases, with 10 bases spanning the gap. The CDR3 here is CASSSRDTTDTQYF. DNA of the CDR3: TGTGCCAGCAGTTCCCGGGACACCACAGATACGCAGTATTTT.

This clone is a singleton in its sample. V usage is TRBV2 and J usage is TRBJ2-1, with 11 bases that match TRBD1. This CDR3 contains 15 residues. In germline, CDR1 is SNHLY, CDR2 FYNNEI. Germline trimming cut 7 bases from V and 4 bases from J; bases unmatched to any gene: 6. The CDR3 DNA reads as TGTGCCAGCAAGTGGGGGACAGGGGGTTACAATGAGCAGTTCTTC. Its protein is CASKWGTGGYNEQFF.

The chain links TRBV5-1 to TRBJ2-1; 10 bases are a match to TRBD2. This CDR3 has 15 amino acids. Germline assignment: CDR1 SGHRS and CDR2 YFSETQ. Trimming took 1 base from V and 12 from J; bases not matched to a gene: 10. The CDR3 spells CASSLLSGGIRGQFF. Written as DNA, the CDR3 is TGCGCCAGCAGCTTGCTTAGCGGGGGGATCCGGGGGCAGTTCTTC.

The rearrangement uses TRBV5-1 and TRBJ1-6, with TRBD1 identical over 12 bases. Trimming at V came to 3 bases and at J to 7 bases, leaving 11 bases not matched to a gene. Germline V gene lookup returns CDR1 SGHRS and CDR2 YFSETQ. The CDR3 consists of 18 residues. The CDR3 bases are TGCGCCAGCAGCTCTCCGGGACAGGGGGCAGTCGCAAATTCACCCCTCCACTTT. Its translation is CASSSPGQGAVANSPLHF.

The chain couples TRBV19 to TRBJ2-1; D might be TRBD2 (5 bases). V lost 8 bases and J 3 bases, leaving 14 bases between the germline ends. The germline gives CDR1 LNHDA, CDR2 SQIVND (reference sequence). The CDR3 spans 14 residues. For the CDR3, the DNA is TGTGCCAGTGGGGAAAGCGGAAACTACAATGAGCAGTTCTTC. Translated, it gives CASGESGNYNEQFF. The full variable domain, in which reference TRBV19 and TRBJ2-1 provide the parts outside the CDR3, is DGGITQSPKYLFRKEGQNVTLSCEQNLNHDAMYWYRQDPGQGLRLIYYSQIVNDFQKGDIAEGYSVSREKKESFPLTVTSAQKNPTAFYLCASGESGNYNEQFFGPGTRLTVL.

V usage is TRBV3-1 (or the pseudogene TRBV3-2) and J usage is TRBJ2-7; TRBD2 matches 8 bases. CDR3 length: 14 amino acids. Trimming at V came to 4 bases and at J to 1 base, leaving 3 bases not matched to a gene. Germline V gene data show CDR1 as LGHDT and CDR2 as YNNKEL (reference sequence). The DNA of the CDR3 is TGTGCCAGCAGCCGGACTAGCCCATCCTACGAGCAGTACTTC. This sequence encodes CASSRTSPSYEQYF.

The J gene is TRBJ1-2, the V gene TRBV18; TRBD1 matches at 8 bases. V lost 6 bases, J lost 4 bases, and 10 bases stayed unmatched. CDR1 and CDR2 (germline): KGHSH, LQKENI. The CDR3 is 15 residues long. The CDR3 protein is CASSVDRAQTYGYTF. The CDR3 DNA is TGTGCCAGCTCCGTGGACAGGGCGCAAACCTATGGCTACACCTTC. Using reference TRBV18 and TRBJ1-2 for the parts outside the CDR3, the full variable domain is NAGVMQNPRHLVRRRGQEARLRCSPMKGHSHVYWYRQLPEEGLKFMVYLQKENIIDESGMPKERFSAEFPKEGPSILRIQQVVRGDSAAYFCASSVDRAQTYGYTFGSGTRLTVV.

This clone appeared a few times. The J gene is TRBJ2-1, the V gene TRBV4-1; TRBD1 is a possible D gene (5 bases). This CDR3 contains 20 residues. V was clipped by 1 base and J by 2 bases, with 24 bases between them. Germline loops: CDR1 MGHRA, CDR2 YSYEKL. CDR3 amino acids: CASSQVARTAVGATYNEQFF. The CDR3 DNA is TGCGCCAGCAGCCAAGTGGCTAGGACCGCTGTTGGGGCAACCTACAATGAGCAGTTCTTC.

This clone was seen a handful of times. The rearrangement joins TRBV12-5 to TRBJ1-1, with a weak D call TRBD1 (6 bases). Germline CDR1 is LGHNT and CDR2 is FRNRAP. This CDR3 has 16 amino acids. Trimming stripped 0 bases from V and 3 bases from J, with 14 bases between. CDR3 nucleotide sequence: TGTGCTAGTGGTTTGGTACGGGCAGGGGACGACACTGAAGCTTTCTTT. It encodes CASGLVRAGDDTEAFF. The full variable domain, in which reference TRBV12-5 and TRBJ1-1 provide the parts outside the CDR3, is DARVTQTPRHKVTEMGQEVTMRCQPILGHNTVFWYRQTMMQGLELLAYFRNRAPLDDSGMPKDRFSAEMPDATLATLKIQPSEPRDSAVYFCASGLVRAGDDTEAFFGQGTRLTVV.